The 4 T cell receptor beta chains reported below all come from one sample, sequenced in a study of T cells after yellow fever vaccination. TCRdb analysed the 5' RACE reads with MiXCR anew, one entry per CDR3 protein. The sample lists 400,000 to 450,000 distinct CDR3 sequences, about 19% occurring once. Sequenced here: PBMCs, sampled before the yellow fever booster vaccination. Receptors originate from a man aged 18 to 30 who received the YFV17D yellow fever vaccine.

There are many counts of this clonotype. V gene TRBV20-1 combines with J gene TRBJ1-1; D might be TRBD1 (5 bases). This CDR3 spans 13 amino acids. Trimming left V 5 bases short and J 1 base short, with 11 bases between. Germline CDR1 reads DFQATT; CDR2 reads SNEGSKA (reference sequence). CDR3 sequence: CSAPTTENTEAFF. CDR3 DNA sequence: TGCAGTGCTCCGACGACAGAGAACACTGAAGCTTTCTTT.

Ten or more counts support this clonotype. The chain recombines TRBV29-1 with TRBJ2-3, with 14 nucleotides matching TRBD2. Germline V gene sequence: CDR1 SQVTM, CDR2 ANQGSEA. V dropped 6 bases and J dropped 0; count of bases not matched to a gene: 8. The CDR3 consists of 17 residues. For the CDR3, the DNA is TGCAGCGTGTGGGGACTAGCGGGGGCTACTAGCACAGATACGCAGTATTTT. This gives the protein CSVWGLAGATSTDTQYF.

V gene TRBV5-1 combines with J gene TRBJ2-3; 7 nucleotides match TRBD2. The CDR3 length is 15 residues. The V segment lost 5 bases and the J segment 2 bases; nucleotides outside the gene matches: 8. The germline CDR1 and CDR2 sequences are SGHRS and YFSETQ. CDR3 coding DNA: TGCGCCAGCAGGGATGGAGCGGGGTACACAGATACGCAGTATTTT. This codes for CASRDGAGYTDTQYF.

The rearrangement links TRBV19 to TRBJ1-5, with unresolved D. Trimming stripped 5 bases from V and 3 bases from J, with 11 bases between. The germline CDR1 and CDR2 sequences are LNHDA and SQIVND (reference sequence). There are 14 residues in the CDR3. CDR3 DNA sequence: TGTGCCAGTAGTCTCCATGCGCCCAATCAGCCCCAGCATTTT. Translating it yields CASSLHAPNQPQHF. Based on the CDR3 plus reference TRBV19 and TRBJ1-5, the full variable domain is DGGITQSPKYLFRKEGQNVTLSCEQNLNHDAMYWYRQDPGQGLRLIYYSQIVNDFQKGDIAEGYSVSREKKESFPLTVTSAQKNPTAFYLCASSLHAPNQPQHFGDGTRLSIL.